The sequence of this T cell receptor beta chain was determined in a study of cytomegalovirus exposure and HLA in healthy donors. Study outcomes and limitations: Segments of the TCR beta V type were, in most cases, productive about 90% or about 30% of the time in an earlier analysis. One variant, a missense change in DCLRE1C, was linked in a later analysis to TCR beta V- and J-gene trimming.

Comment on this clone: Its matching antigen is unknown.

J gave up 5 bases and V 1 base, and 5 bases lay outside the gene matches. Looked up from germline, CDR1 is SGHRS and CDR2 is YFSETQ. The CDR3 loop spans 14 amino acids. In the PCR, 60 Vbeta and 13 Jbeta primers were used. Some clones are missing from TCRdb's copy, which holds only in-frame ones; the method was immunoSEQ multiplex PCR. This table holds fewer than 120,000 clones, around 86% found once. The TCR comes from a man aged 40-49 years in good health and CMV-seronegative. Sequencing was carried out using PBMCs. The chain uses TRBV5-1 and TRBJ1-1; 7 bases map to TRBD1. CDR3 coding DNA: TGCGCCAGCAGCTTGCAGGGGGGTGGAACTGAAGCTTTCTTT. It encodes CASSLQGGGTEAFF.